The TCR beta chain described here comes from a study of Ad26.COV2.S vaccination and SARS-CoV-2 variants. In germline, CDR1 is ENHRY, CDR2 SYGVKD. The CDR3 is 12 residues long. V lost 11 bases to trimming and J lost 7 bases; unmatched junction nucleotides: 11. Using immunoSEQ multiplex PCR, the repertoire was profiled, and TCRdb retains in-frame clones only, with some absent. The sample has some 400,000 clones, 70% to 90% seen once. Findings and limits, study-wide: Breadth, reportedly substantial, characterized the spike-specific CD8+ and CD4+ T cell responses after vaccination. It was found that vaccine and placebo recipients had similar non-spike TCR breadth.

Noted treatment: 15 to 20 received Ad26.COV2.S at low or high dose, single or two shots; about 5 received placebo; per-sample allocation not given. Sampling took place 63 days after the first vaccine or placebo injection. Wuhan-strain spike was delivered by a replication-incompetent Ad26 vector. For this clone: Its antigen is unidentified.

The sequence was obtained from a person between 18 and 60 years old who received the Ad26.COV2.S COVID-19 vaccine or a placebo. The source was peripheral blood, collected in a trial of Ad26.COV2.S vaccine versus placebo. The genes are TRBV10-3 and TRBJ2-7; 7 nucleotides line up with TRBD1. This CDR3 is CAAGEGAREQYF. In DNA, the CDR3 is TGTGCCGCCGGAGAGGGGGCGAGGGAGCAGTACTTC.